This TCR beta chain was sequenced in a study of blood T cell repertoires in COVID-19. About the research overall: Sites in the United States, Italy and Spain provided acute and convalescent COVID-19 samples. PBMCs, B-cell-depleted T cells, or T cells provided the cDNA or gDNA that made up the material.

The CDR3 length is 13 residues. Germline V lookup: CDR1 LGHDT, CDR2 YNNKEL (reference sequence). Patients from Seattle were sampled longitudinally, starting during active infection. With respect to this clone: A junction boundary mismatches the germline segment, possibly from a read error.

TCRdb keeps only in-frame clones here, not all; method: immunoSEQ multiplex PCR. The repertoire holds around 100,000 clones, with approximately 80% as singletons. The chain has TRBV3-1 (or the pseudogene TRBV3-2) and TRBJ2-5; no clear D gene. This clonotype originated in an older man with COVID-19, enrolled during active disease. Sequencing was carried out using peripheral blood. Written as DNA, the CDR3 is TGTGCCAGCAGCCAAAAGCGAGCCGAGACTCAGTACTTC. Encoded protein: CASSQKRAETQYF.